This T cell receptor (beta chain) was obtained from a study of CXCR3-negative and CXCR3-positive naive CD8 T cells. Cells classed as naive CD8+ T cells were CD45RO-CCR7+CD27+CD95-. A remark on this clonotype: No antigen is known for it.

CDR3 length: 15 residues. Germline V gene sequence: CDR1 MDHEN, CDR2 SYDVKM. Study conclusions and caveats: Whereas memory cells differed, naive CXCR3-negative and CXCR3-positive cells shared similar TRBV-TRBJ usage. CXCR3 levels fell partly with cryopreservation; most assays relied on fresh PBMCs.

TRB cDNA was prepared as libraries by UMI-labeled 5' RACE. TCRdb derives one entry per CDR3 protein from the 5' RACE reads, leaving out DNA. The sample features around 81,000 distinct CDR3 sequences, with approximately 1.4% in its top ten. The chain has TRBV28 and TRBJ2-2; TCRdb reports TRBD1, a call that lacks DNA to check it against. This clonotype originated in a human donor in good health. Some clones in this sample may be carry-over from other donors' samples. Material for sequencing was naive CXCR3- CD8+ T cells from blood. Subset denoted: CD45RO-CCR7+CD27+CD95- naive CD8+ T cells lacking CXCR3 (TNR3-). CDR3 loop: CASSRRDRRPGELFF.